The clone carrying this T cell receptor beta chain has just a few counts. The record originates from a study of early T cells in non-severe SARS-CoV-2 infection. Looking at the study overall: Sequencing targeted bulk RNA from unsorted whole blood, leaving chains unpaired.

Tagging with unique molecular identifiers was applied to individual cDNA molecules. One entry per CDR3 protein, called by TCRdb with MiXCR from the 5' RACE reads. This sample has around 30,000 distinct CDR3 sequences; around 5.4% occur once, and the top ten carry 5% to 7.5%. The CDR3 contains 13 residues. Germline values: CDR1 MNHEY, CDR2 SMNVEV (reference sequence). The V end lost 6 bases, the J end lost 3 bases, and 12 bases lay between the germline ends. The V and J genes are TRBV27 and TRBJ2-7, with D perhaps matching TRBD1 (5 bases). This sequence was found in an adult who was a healthcare worker with PCR-confirmed SARS-CoV-2 infection or an uninfected control (not recorded which). The sequenced material came from whole blood. CDR3 in DNA: TGTGCCAGCAGCAACCTAGGGGTCTACGAGCAGTACTTC. As protein: CASSNLGVYEQYF.